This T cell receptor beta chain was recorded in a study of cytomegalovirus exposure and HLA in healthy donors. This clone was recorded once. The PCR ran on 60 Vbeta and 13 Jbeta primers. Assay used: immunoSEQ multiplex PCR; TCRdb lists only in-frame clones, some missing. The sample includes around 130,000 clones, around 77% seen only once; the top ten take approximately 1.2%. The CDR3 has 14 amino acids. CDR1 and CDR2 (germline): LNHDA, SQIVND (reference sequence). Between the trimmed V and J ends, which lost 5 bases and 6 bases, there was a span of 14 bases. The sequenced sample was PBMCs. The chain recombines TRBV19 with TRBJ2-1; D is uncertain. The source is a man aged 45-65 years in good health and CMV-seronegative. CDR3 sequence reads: CASSSSVAVNEQFF. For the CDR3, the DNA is TGTGCCAGTAGTTCTTCAGTGGCGGTCAATGAGCAGTTCTTC.